The next 32 T cell receptor beta chains were all read from a single sample in a study of T cell clonality in common variable immunodeficiency (dated by TCRdb to the mid-2010s). The library came from the immunoSEQ multiplex PCR assay. The clones in this table, taken by TCRdb from immuneACCESS, are in-frame only. Not every clone is retained; where verified, under half of the shortfall comes from an unresolved V gene, and the cause of the rest is unknown. This sample holds roughly 60,000 clones in total, without any singletons. Over 1.5% of the sample is in the top ten clones. Sequencing was carried out using peripheral blood mononuclear cells. The receptors stem from a person aged 18 to 75 in good health.

There are many counts of this clone. The part of the CDR3 DNA that was read is TGCGCCAGCAGCGGGGGACAGGGGTCCTACGAG. As protein: CASSGGQGSYE. The full CDR3 reads CASSGGQGSYEQYF. This rearrangement joins TRBV5-1 to TRBJ2-7, with 10 bases identical to TRBD1. The read finishes 3 residues shy of the CDR3 end, and the germline J gene is used to complete it. The CDR3 has 14 residues. The germline CDR1 and CDR2 sequences are SGHRS and YFSETQ. V lost 4 bases, J lost 1 base, and 2 bases stayed unmatched. Drawing the rest from reference TRBV5-1 and TRBJ2-7, the complete variable domain is KAGVTQTPRYLIKTRGQQVTLSCSPISGHRSVSWYQQTPGQGLQFLFEYFSETQRNKGNFPGRFSGRQFSNSRSEMNVSTLELGDSALYLCASSGGQGSYEQYFGPGTRLTVT.

The sample holds many counts of this clone. The sequenced fragment ends 3 residues before the CDR3 boundary, so the rest is inferred from the germline J gene. The V call is TRBV11-3, the J call TRBJ2-3; 10 nucleotides align to TRBD1. Looked up from germline, CDR1 is SGHNT and CDR2 is YENEEA. With 3 bases clipped from V and 7 bases from J, the junction kept 4 bases outside the gene matches. The CDR3 has 14 amino acids. The CDR3 DNA, read in part, is TGTGCCAGCAGCTTCGACAGGGGGCTGCATACG. This codes for CASSFDRGLHT. The entire CDR3 protein is CASSFDRGLHTQYF.

This clone was recorded at least ten times. The CDR3 end is not reached by the read, which stops 3 residues before it; the germline J gene fills it in. V and J are TRBV30 and TRBJ2-7; 7 positions match TRBD2. Germline V CDR1 and CDR2: GTSNPN, SVGIG (reference sequence). The CDR3 consists of 12 residues. V trimming: 5 bases; J trimming: 0 bases; junction bases outside the gene matches: 1. CDR3 DNA, as far as it was read: TGTGCCTGGGCTAGCGGCTCCTACGAG. Its protein is CAWASGSYE. The CDR3 as a whole reads CAWASGSYEQYF. The full variable domain, completed using reference TRBV30 and TRBJ2-7, is SQTIHQWPATLVQPVGSPLSLECTVEGTSNPNLYWYRQAAGRGLQLLFYSVGIGQISSEVPQNLSASRPQDRQFILSSKKLLLSDSGFYLCAWASGSYEQYFGPGTRLTVT.

This clone was picked up many times. The observed sequence ends 3 residues before the CDR3 terminus, with the missing tail filled in from the germline J gene. The chain recombines TRBV6-1 with TRBJ1-1; D may be TRBD1 (6 bases). The CDR3 runs 15 residues. Trimming pared 2 bases from V and 6 bases from J, leaving 16 bases between. Germline CDR1 reads MNHNS; CDR2 reads SASEGT. Incomplete CDR3 DNA: TGTGCCAGCAGTGAACAATCGACAGGTAACGCTGAA. It translates to CASSEQSTGNAE. The entire CDR3 reads CASSEQSTGNAEAFF.

This clone was detected ten times or more. The observed sequence ends 3 residues before the CDR3 terminus, with the missing tail filled in from the germline J gene. The rearrangement joins TRBV30 to TRBJ1-2; D gene ambiguous. Germline V gives CDR1 GTSNPN, CDR2 SVGIG (reference sequence). V gave up 0 bases and J gave up 2 bases, with 7 bases separating them. This CDR3 is built from 13 residues. The CDR3 protein is CAWSVLQNYGYTF. Incomplete CDR3 DNA: TGTGCCTGGAGTGTGTTACAGAACTATGGC.

This clone came up many times. The CDR3 DNA, read in part, is TGCGCCAGCAGCCAAGGACTAGCGGTTCTGAATGAG. Translation: CASSQGLAVLNE. The entire CDR3 protein reads CASSQGLAVLNEQFF. The rearrangement joins TRBV4-1 to TRBJ2-1, with 9 bases matching TRBD2. The read ends 3 residues shy of where the CDR3 ends; the end is completed using the germline J gene. CDR3 length: 15 residues. The trim removed 1 base at V and 7 bases at J, leaving 5 bases unmatched. Looked up from germline, CDR1 is MGHRA and CDR2 is YSYEKL.

This clone showed up many times. The CDR3 extends 3 residues past the end of the read, so its final part is completed from the germline J gene. This chain links TRBV20-1 with TRBJ1-3, with D possibly TRBD1 on 5 matching bases. Germline-derived CDR1 and CDR2 are DFQATT and SNEGSKA (reference sequence). V lost 2 bases and J lost 4, with 12 bases in between. The CDR3 sequence is 14 residues long. The sequenced part of the CDR3 DNA is TGCAGTGCTAGAACAGCAGGGCAAGGAAACACC. Amino acids: CSARTAGQGNT. In full, the CDR3 reads CSARTAGQGNTIYF.

This clone was seen repeatedly, ten times or more. Sequencing ends 3 residues short of the CDR3 end; the germline J gene provides the rest. This chain links TRBV18 with TRBJ2-7; TRBD1 is a possible D gene (5 bases). This CDR3 has 12 residues. In germline, CDR1 is KGHSH, CDR2 LQKENI. Deletions cut 1 base from V and 5 bases from J, with 6 bases between. The CDR3 DNA, read in part, is TGTGCCAGCTCACCACAGGGGCACGAG. Protein product: CASSPQGHE. The full-length CDR3 reads as CASSPQGHEQYF.

Ten or more counts support this clone. Read sequence stops 3 residues before the CDR3 end, and the germline J gene provides the missing end. The rearrangement links TRBV7-8 to TRBJ2-7; 9 nucleotides match TRBD1. CDR3 length: 16 amino acids. CDR1 SGHVS and CDR2 FQNEAQ come from the germline V gene. V shed 5 bases and J 2 bases; nucleotides not matched to a gene: 10. CDR3 bases read: TGTGCCAGCAGCCCAACCGGGACAGGGAACACCTACGAG. Translating it yields CASSPTGTGNTYE. The entire CDR3 is CASSPTGTGNTYEQYF.

At least ten counts were recorded for this clone. The CDR3 end lies 3 residues beyond the end of the read and is filled in from the germline J gene. The rearrangement joins TRBV13 to TRBJ2-1; 9 nucleotides line up with TRBD2. The CDR3 has 16 amino acids. Germline CDR1 PRHDT, CDR2 FYEKMQ (reference sequence). The trim removed 2 bases at V and 0 bases at J, leaving 2 bases unmatched. The sequenced CDR3 bases are TGTGCCAGCAGCTTAAGTAGCGGGAGCTCCTACAATGAG. Encoded protein: CASSLSSGSSYNE. The whole CDR3 reads CASSLSSGSSYNEQFF.

This clone showed up many times. The observed sequence ends 3 residues before the CDR3 terminus, with the missing tail filled in from the germline J gene. The V and J genes are TRBV7-8 and TRBJ1-4, with 12 bases aligning to TRBD1. With V trimmed by 5 bases and J by 10 bases, 5 bases remained unmatched. The germline V gene encodes CDR1 SGHVS and CDR2 FQNEAQ. The CDR3 has 14 residues. CDR3 bases read: TGTGCCAGCAGCCCAGGGACAGGGGGCGTAAAA. Protein: CASSPGTGGVK. The CDR3 as a whole reads CASSPGTGGVKLFF. Full variable domain (outside the CDR3, taken from reference TRBV7-8 and TRBJ1-4): GAGVSQSPRYKVAKRGQDVALRCDPISGHVSLFWYQQALGQGPEFLTYFQNEAQLDKSGLPSDRFFAERPEGSVSTLKIQRTQQEDSAVYLCASSPGTGGVKLFFGSGTQLSVL.

This clone was counted many times. The read comes to an end 3 residues before the CDR3 does, leaving the germline J gene to fill in the end. J is TRBJ2-3 and V is TRBV30, with 9 bases fitting TRBD1. The CDR3 consists of 14 residues. V gave up 2 bases and J gave up 0 bases; unmatched junction bases: 0. Germline CDR1 reads GTSNPN; CDR2 reads SVGIG (reference sequence). The sequenced part of the CDR3 DNA is TGTGCCTGGAGTACAGGGGGCAGCACAGATACG. Its protein product is CAWSTGGSTDT. The full CDR3 reads CAWSTGGSTDTQYF.

This clone has at least ten counts. The read terminates 3 residues before the CDR3 end, so the remaining end is supplied by the germline J gene. This chain joins TRBV11-3 and TRBJ2-4; TRBD1 aligns across 8 bases. Germline CDR1 and CDR2: SGHNT and YENEEA. The CDR3 totals 15 residues. V dropped 2 bases and J dropped 5; count of bases not matched to a gene: 5. Partial CDR3 DNA: TGTGCCAGCAGCTTACAGGGGGCAGGGGAAAACATT. This translates into CASSLQGAGENI. The entire CDR3 reads CASSLQGAGENIQYF.

This clone was seen many times. The observed sequence ends 3 residues before the CDR3 terminus, with the missing tail filled in from the germline J gene. This same CDR3 is encoded by further DNA sequences in the sample. This chain connects TRBV19 to TRBJ2-3, with D possibly TRBD2 on 5 matching bases. V was shortened by 0 bases and J by 6 bases, with 19 bases between the two germline ends. Germline loops: CDR1 LNHDA, CDR2 SQIVND (reference sequence). This CDR3 region has 17 residues. The CDR3 bases that were read are TGTGCCAGTAGTATAGATCCCTCTAGCTCCTTGACGGATACG. This encodes CASSIDPSSSLTDT. Given in full, the CDR3 is CASSIDPSSSLTDTQYF.

This clone was detected ten times or more. The read terminates 3 residues ahead of where the CDR3 ends, so the germline J gene completes it. The V and J genes are TRBV20-1 and TRBJ2-1; 7 bases align to TRBD2. Germline-derived CDR1 and CDR2 are DFQATT and SNEGSKA (reference sequence). The CDR3 contains 15 residues. Losses at the gene ends were 0 bases for V and 4 bases for J; bases not matched to a gene: 6. The CDR3 here is CSARDEASGYNEQFF. The covered CDR3 bases are TGCAGTGCTAGAGATGAGGCTAGCGGATACAATGAG.

This clone was observed at least ten times. The read stops 3 residues short of the end of the CDR3; the missing end is completed from the germline J gene. The genes are TRBV6-1 and TRBJ2-3; TRBD2 agrees at 10 bases. CDR3 length: 16 amino acids. Germline CDR1 and CDR2: MNHNS and SASEGT. V lost 0 bases, J lost 2 bases, and 2 bases stayed unmatched. Incomplete CDR3 DNA: TGTGCCAGCAGTGAAGCAGCGGGAGGGAACACAGATACG. Its protein product is CASSEAAGGNTDT. The whole CDR3 is CASSEAAGGNTDTQYF.

This clone was observed many times. Coverage ceases 3 residues before the CDR3 finishes, and the germline J gene fills in the end. The chain uses TRBV19 and TRBJ1-1, with 7 nucleotides matching TRBD1. The CDR3 contains 14 residues. After removal of 6 bases from V and 1 base from J, the junction contained 5 bases not matched to a gene. Germline loops: CDR1 LNHDA, CDR2 SQIVND (reference sequence). CDR3: CASRRDRQNTEAFF. CDR3 DNA (partial): TGTGCCAGTAGACGGGACAGACAGAACACTGAA.

This clone came up many times. The read ends 3 residues shy of where the CDR3 ends; the end is completed using the germline J gene. This chain connects TRBV19 to TRBJ1-2; D gene unclear. Germline values: CDR1 LNHDA, CDR2 SQIVND (reference sequence). This CDR3 has 11 residues. Trimming removed 5 bases at V and 4 bases at J, with 5 bases between. Partial CDR3 DNA: TGTGCCAGTAGTTCGGGCTATGGC. As protein: CASSSGYG. The full CDR3 protein reads CASSSGYGYTF.

About this clone: The CDR3 end is not reached by the read, which stops 3 residues before it; the germline J gene fills it in. The gene calls are TRBV7-6 and TRBJ2-2, with D uncertain. This CDR3 region has 12 residues. V lost 0 bases and J lost 8, with 4 bases in between. CDR1 SGHVS and CDR2 FNYEAQ come from the germline V gene. The sequenced CDR3 bases are TGTGCCAGCAGCTTAGCGCGGGGGGAG. Translated, it gives CASSLARGE. The full CDR3 protein reads CASSLARGELFF. The whole variable domain, filled in from reference TRBV7-6 and TRBJ2-2, reads GAGVSQSPRYKVTKRGQDVALRCDPISGHVSLYWYRQALGQGPEFLTYFNYEAQQDKSGLPNDRFSAERPEGSISTLTIQRTEQRDSAMYRCASSLARGELFFGEGSRLTVL.

This clone has at least ten counts. Read sequence stops 3 residues before the CDR3 end, and the germline J gene provides the missing end. V usage is TRBV9 and J usage is TRBJ2-3, with 11 bases that match TRBD2. The CDR3 is made up of 15 amino acids. Germline CDR1 SGDLS, CDR2 YYNGEE. The trim removed 1 base at V and 6 bases at J, leaving 4 bases unmatched. The CDR3 protein is CASSVSLAGDDTQYF. The part of the CDR3 DNA that was read is TGTGCCAGCAGCGTATCACTAGCGGGAGATGATACG.

This clone was seen ten or more times. One end of the junction varies from germline; a read error may be responsible. From the germline J gene comes the end of the CDR3, since the read stops 3 residues before it. This chain connects TRBV4-2 to TRBJ1-1; D perhaps matches TRBD1 (6 bases). The CDR3 loop spans 17 amino acids. Germline V gene data show CDR1 as LGHNA and CDR2 as YNFKEQ. The CDR3 bases that were read are TGCGCCAGCAGCCAAGATCCCCTTAGGACAGCGAACACTGAA. It yields the protein CASSQDPLRTANTE. The full CDR3 is CASSQDPLRTANTEAFF.

Ten or more counts support this clone. Coverage ceases 3 residues before the CDR3 finishes, and the germline J gene fills in the end. The chain links TRBV30 to TRBJ1-1; D is unclear. Germline CDR1 reads GTSNPN; CDR2 reads SVGIG (reference sequence). Trimming left V 2 bases short and J 0 bases short, with 10 bases between. The CDR3 spans 14 residues. The CDR3 loop reads CAWSQAPMNTEAFF. The CDR3 bases that were read are TGTGCCTGGAGTCAAGCCCCCATGAACACTGAA.

This clone was picked up many times. The CDR3 extends 3 residues past the end of the read, so its final part is completed from the germline J gene. The chain has TRBV7-2 and TRBJ2-7, with 10 bases identical to TRBD1. V dropped 0 bases and J dropped 3; count of bases not matched to a gene: 2. Germline CDR1 is SGHTA and CDR2 is FQGNSA. The CDR3 loop spans 15 amino acids. CDR3 DNA (partial): TGTGCCAGCAGCTTAGCGGGACAGGGGTACTACGAG. Encoded protein: CASSLAGQGYYE. The whole CDR3 protein is CASSLAGQGYYEQYF.

This clone was recorded a few times. With the read ending 3 residues before the CDR3 end, the germline J gene is used to fill in that end. The same CDR3 is also encoded by other DNA sequences in this sample. V usage is TRBV19 and J usage is TRBJ2-7, with a weak D call TRBD1 (5 bases). The CDR3 runs to 17 residues. V shed 1 base and J shed 2 bases, with 18 bases lying between them. CDR1 is LNHDA, CDR2 SQIVND, per germline (reference sequence). The CDR3 region is CASSIVMGPKPPYEQYF. The sequenced CDR3 bases are TGTGCCAGTAGTATAGTTATGGGGCCCAAGCCCCCCTACGAG.

This clone was counted ten times or more. The read gets to within 3 residues of the CDR3 end, and the germline J gene fills in the rest. J is TRBJ2-7 and V is TRBV6-1, with TRBD1 matching 10 bases. The ends lost 4 bases at V and 2 bases at J; junction bases unmatched: 2. The CDR3 is 14 residues long. Germline V gives CDR1 MNHNS, CDR2 SASEGT. The CDR3 DNA, read in part, is TGTGCCAGCAGTGGGACAGGGGGGACCTACGAG. It translates to CASSGTGGTYE. The whole CDR3 region reads CASSGTGGTYEQYF.

This clone was counted many times. The read falls 3 residues short of the CDR3 end, and the missing part is taken from the germline J gene. V is TRBV14 and J is TRBJ1-2; D is unclear. The V and J ends lost 1 base and 4 bases respectively, with 10 bases between them. The germline V gene has CDR1 SGHDN and CDR2 FVKESK. This CDR3 comprises 14 residues. The CDR3 reads CASSQASGSYGYTF. The CDR3 bases that were read are TGTGCCAGCAGCCAAGCCAGCGGATCCTATGGC. The full variable domain, its missing parts supplied by reference TRBV14 and TRBJ1-2, is EAGVTQFPSHSVIEKGQTVTLRCDPISGHDNLYWYRRVMGKEIKFLLHFVKESKQDESGMPNNRFLAERTGGTYSTLKVQPAELEDSGVYFCASSQASGSYGYTFGSGTRLTVV.

This clone was detected ten times or more. The read falls 3 residues short of the CDR3 end, and the missing part is taken from the germline J gene. The chain carries TRBV20-1 and TRBJ1-2, with a tentative D call TRBD1 (6 bases). With 6 bases removed from V and 3 bases from J, the gap between germline ends came to 23 bases. The CDR3 has 16 amino acids. Germline loops: CDR1 DFQATT, CDR2 SNEGSKA (reference sequence). The sequenced CDR3 bases are TGCAGTGCCACTTTACAGGGTTTGGAGTGGGACTATGGC. Translated, it gives CSATLQGLEWDYG. The whole CDR3 reads CSATLQGLEWDYGYTF.

Concerning this clone: The CDR3 end is not reached by the read, which stops 3 residues before it; the germline J gene fills it in. The rearrangement uses TRBV11-3 and TRBJ2-1; 7 bases match TRBD1. The CDR3 sequence is 15 residues long. Germline V CDR1 and CDR2: SGHNT, YENEEA. Losses at the gene ends were 5 bases for V and 2 bases for J; bases not matched to a gene: 6. The CDR3 protein is CASSEQGNAYNEQFF. CDR3 bases read: TGTGCCAGCAGCGAACAGGGGAATGCCTACAATGAG. The entire variable domain, with the rest obtained from reference TRBV11-3 and TRBJ2-1, is as follows: EAGVVQSPRYKIIEKKQPVAFWCNPISGHNTLYWYLQNLGQGPELLIRYENEEAVDDSQLPKDRFSAERLKGVDSTLKIQPAELGDSAVYLCASSEQGNAYNEQFFGPGTRLTVL.

This clone occurred many times. The sequence runs out 3 residues before the end of the CDR3; the remainder is reconstructed from the germline J gene. The V and J genes are TRBV30 and TRBJ2-7; 8 bases agree with TRBD1. The CDR3 has 14 residues. In germline, CDR1 is GTSNPN, CDR2 SVGIG (reference sequence). The junction had 7 bases not matched to a gene; V was cut back by 2 bases and J by 4 bases. The DNA read from the CDR3 is TGTGCCTGGAGTACAGGACAGGGTATTTACGAG. Protein: CAWSTGQGIYE. The full CDR3 protein is CAWSTGQGIYEQYF.

This clone was picked up many times. Germline is not matched at one junction end, which may reflect a read error. The read is 3 residues too short to cover the CDR3 end, so that end is filled in from the germline J gene. The chain carries TRBV7-7 and TRBJ2-5, with D possibly TRBD2 on 6 matching bases. Per germline, CDR1 SSHAT and CDR2 FNYEAQ (reference sequence). This CDR3 is built from 13 residues. The CDR3: CASSFSGKETQYF. CDR3 DNA (partial): TGTGCTAGCAGCTTTAGCGGAAAAGAGACC.

At least ten counts were recorded for this clone. The CDR3 end lies 3 residues beyond the end of the read and is filled in from the germline J gene. This chain uses TRBV9 with TRBJ2-3; the match to TRBD2 covers 13 bases. J was trimmed by 2 bases and V by 4 bases; bases with no gene match: 4. Germline-derived CDR1 and CDR2 are SGDLS and YYNGEE. The CDR3 totals 16 residues. CDR3 loop: CASSRLAGGDTDTQYF. Incomplete CDR3 DNA: TGTGCCAGCAGCAGACTAGCGGGAGGAGACACAGATACG.

This clone was found many times. With the read ending 3 residues before the CDR3 end, the germline J gene is used to fill in that end. The V call is TRBV10-3, the J call TRBJ2-7; D gene uncertain. V lost 0 bases to trimming and J lost 3 bases, with 6 bases between them. Germline values: CDR1 ENHRY, CDR2 SYGVKD. The CDR3 has 13 amino acids. CDR3 DNA (partial): TGTGCCATCAGTGAGTCGCGGAGCTACGAG. Amino acid sequence: CAISESRSYE. The entire CDR3 is CAISESRSYEQYF.